This TCR beta chain was captured by sequencing in a study of cytomegalovirus exposure and HLA in healthy donors. Looking at the study overall: Most donors, less than 85% of a few hundred genotyped, fell in the Caucasian-associated ancestry cluster.

The CDR3 extends over 17 amino acids. Germline V gene sequence: CDR1 SGHRS, CDR2 YFSETQ. V shed 4 bases and J 4 bases; nucleotides not matched to a gene: 12. Comment on this clone: The antigen is unknown.

Nominal health characterized the donors when sampled, though unrecorded immune exposures were likely. 13 Jbeta primers and 60 Vbeta primers were used for the PCR. The assay was immunoSEQ multiplex PCR, and TCRdb's table has in-frame clones only and misses some. The profile covers some 120,000 clones, with 9.5% appearing a single time and roughly 3% taken by the ten largest. The study, taken as a whole, reports: It has been reported that TCR beta sequences accurately predicted the HLA-A and HLA-B alleles of most subjects.

The V gene is TRBV5-1, the J gene TRBJ2-1; 9 bases align to TRBD2. The receptor was isolated from a man aged 30 to 45 in good health and CMV-seronegative. The sample was PBMCs. The CDR3 loop reads CASSPEASGMIYNEQFF. The CDR3 region has the DNA TGCGCCAGCAGCCCGGAGGCTAGCGGGATGATATACAATGAGCAGTTCTTC.